This T cell receptor beta chain originates from a study of blood T cell repertoires in COVID-19. Study in general: Researchers got acute and convalescent COVID-19 samples from the United States, Italy and Spain. PBMCs, B-cell-depleted T cells, or T cells provided the cDNA or gDNA that made up the material.

Assay: immunoSEQ multiplex PCR; the TCRdb copy retains only in-frame clones and omits some. The sample carries tens of thousands of clones, 80% to 90% recorded once. The CDR3 loop spans 15 amino acids. The trim removed 4 bases at V and 2 bases at J, leaving 3 bases unmatched. Germline CDR1 SGHRS, CDR2 YFSETQ. The clonotype originates from a man older than 75 with COVID-19, enrolled during active disease. The chain combines TRBV5-1 with TRBJ2-2; TRBD1 agrees at 9 bases. Specimen: peripheral blood. The chain's CDR3 is CASSMGQGNTGELFF. For the CDR3, the DNA is TGCGCCAGCAGCATGGGACAGGGAAACACCGGGGAGCTGTTTTTT.